The next 2 T cell receptor beta chains were all read from a single sample in a study of technical replicates of blood from a handful of donors. This table comes from immunoSEQ multiplex PCR, and its TCRdb copy is limited to in-frame clones, with some not included. Of around 83,000 clones listed, around 94% are singletons. Input material: T cells isolated from PBMCs. The source of these receptors is a human donor in good health.

The rearrangement uses TRBV7-9 and TRBJ2-3, with 8 bases aligning to TRBD2. After removal of 4 bases from V and 0 bases from J, the junction contained 6 bases not matched to a gene. CDR3 length equals 16 residues. Germline V gene data show CDR1 as SEHNR and CDR2 as FQNEAQ (reference sequence). The CDR3 DNA follows: TGTGCCAGCAGCTCGCCGGGGGGGATCAGCACAGATACGCAGTATTTT. Translating it yields CASSSPGGISTDTQYF. Full variable domain (missing parts from reference TRBV7-9 and TRBJ2-3): DTGVSQNPRHKITKRGQNVTFRCDPISEHNRLYWYRQTLGQGPEFLTYFQNEAQLEKSRLLSDRFSAERPKGSFSTLEIQRTEQGDSAMYLCASSSPGGISTDTQYFGPGTRLTVL.

V is TRBV28 and J is TRBJ2-1, with 8 positions matching TRBD2. The CDR3 extends over 14 amino acids. CDR1 MDHEN and CDR2 SYDVKM come from the germline V gene. The V gene end was trimmed by 8 bases and the J gene end by 5 bases; junction bases not matched to a gene: 8. In DNA, the CDR3 is TGTGCCAGCCAATTTAGCGGGATCAACAATGAGCAGTTCTTC. It translates to CASQFSGINNEQFF. The variable domain in full, with the rest retrieved from reference TRBV28 and TRBJ2-1, is DVKVTQSSRYLVKRTGEKVFLECVQDMDHENMFWYRQDPGLGLRLIYFSYDVKMKEKGDIPEGYSVSREKKERFSLILESASTNQTSMYLCASQFSGINNEQFFGPGTRLTVL.